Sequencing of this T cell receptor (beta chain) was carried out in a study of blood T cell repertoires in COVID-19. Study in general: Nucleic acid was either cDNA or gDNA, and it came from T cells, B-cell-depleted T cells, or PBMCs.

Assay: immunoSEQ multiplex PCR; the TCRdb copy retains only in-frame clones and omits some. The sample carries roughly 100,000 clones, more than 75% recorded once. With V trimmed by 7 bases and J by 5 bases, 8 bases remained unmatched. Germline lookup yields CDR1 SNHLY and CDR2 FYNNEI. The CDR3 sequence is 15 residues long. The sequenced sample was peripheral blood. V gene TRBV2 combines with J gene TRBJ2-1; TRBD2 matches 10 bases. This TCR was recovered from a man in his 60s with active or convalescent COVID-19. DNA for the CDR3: TGTGCCAGCAAGCAAGGTAGCGGGGGGAACAATGAGCAGTTCTTC. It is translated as CASKQGSGGNNEQFF.